A selection of T cell receptor beta chains follows, all from one sample in a study of blood T cell repertoires in COVID-19. Produced via immunoSEQ multiplex PCR; TCRdb's table is partial and in-frame only. The sample has fewer than 400,000 clones, more than 75% seen once. Source material: PBMCs or T cells enriched from blood (not recorded which). These receptor sequences come from a woman in her fifties or sixties who had recovered from COVID-19. Each CDR3 is given without its conserved first and last residue. The size entry is marked missing in some rows and otherwise reads once, few, many or a size class.

clone_size: -
cdr3_length: 12
j_call: TRBJ1-2
v_call: TRBV6-5
cdr3_aa: ASRSGPRRGGYT

clone_size: -
cdr3_length: 13
j_call: TRBJ1-4
v_call: TRBV2
cdr3_aa: ASSENRATNEKLF

clone_size: few
cdr3_length: 12
j_call: TRBJ2-1
v_call: TRBV19
cdr3_aa: ASKGLAVTNEQF

clone_size: few
cdr3_length: 10
j_call: TRBJ1-2
v_call: TRBV6-5
cdr3_aa: ASSTTGYGYT

clone_size: once
cdr3_length: 13
j_call: TRBJ1-2
v_call: TRBV7-9
cdr3_aa: ASSLVQPGNYGYT

clone_size: -
cdr3_length: 14
j_call: TRBJ2-1
v_call: TRBV6-5
cdr3_aa: ASSFGTGPLYNEQF

clone_size: -
cdr3_length: 13
j_call: TRBJ2-7
v_call: TRBV27
cdr3_aa: ASSLYRDFPYEQY

clone_size: -
cdr3_length: 11
j_call: TRBJ2-1
v_call: TRBV12-3/TRBV12-4
cdr3_aa: ASSLGGGNEQF

clone_size: -
cdr3_length: 12
j_call: TRBJ1-1
v_call: TRBV4-1
cdr3_aa: ASSIRGGNTEAF

clone_size: -
cdr3_length: 15
j_call: TRBJ2-4
v_call: TRBV5-1
cdr3_aa: ASSFDGQGMAKNIQY

clone_size: once
cdr3_length: 12
j_call: TRBJ2-7
v_call: TRBV6-5
cdr3_aa: ASRTGQGAYEQY

clone_size: -
cdr3_length: 10
j_call: TRBJ1-3
v_call: TRBV6-5
cdr3_aa: ASREGIDTIY

clone_size: -
cdr3_length: 14
j_call: TRBJ2-5
v_call: TRBV30
cdr3_aa: AWSPGLAGGPETQY

clone_size: -
cdr3_length: 13
j_call: TRBJ2-7
v_call: TRBV9
cdr3_aa: ASSVAAGVVYEQY

clone_size: -
cdr3_length: 11
j_call: TRBJ1-1
v_call: TRBV30
cdr3_aa: AWSLTGSTEAF

clone_size: -
cdr3_length: 11
j_call: TRBJ1-2
v_call: TRBV7-2
cdr3_aa: ASSDTGDYGYT